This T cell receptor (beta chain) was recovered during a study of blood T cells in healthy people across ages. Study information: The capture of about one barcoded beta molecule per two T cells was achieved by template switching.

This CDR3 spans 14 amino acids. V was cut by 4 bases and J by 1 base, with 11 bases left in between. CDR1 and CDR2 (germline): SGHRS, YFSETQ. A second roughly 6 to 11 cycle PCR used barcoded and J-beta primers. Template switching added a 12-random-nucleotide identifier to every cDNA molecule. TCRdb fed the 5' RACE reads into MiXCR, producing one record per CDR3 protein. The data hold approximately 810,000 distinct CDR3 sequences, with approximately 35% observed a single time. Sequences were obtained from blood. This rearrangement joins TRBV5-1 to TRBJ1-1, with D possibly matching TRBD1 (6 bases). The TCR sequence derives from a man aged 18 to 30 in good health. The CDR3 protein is CASSLDSRNTEAFF. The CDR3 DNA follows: TGCGCCAGCAGCCTGGACAGCAGGAACACTGAAGCTTTCTTT. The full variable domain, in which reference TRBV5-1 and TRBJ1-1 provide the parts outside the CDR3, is KAGVTQTPRYLIKTRGQQVTLSCSPISGHRSVSWYQQTPGQGLQFLFEYFSETQRNKGNFPGRFSGRQFSNSRSEMNVSTLELGDSALYLCASSLDSRNTEAFFGQGTRLTVV.